Each of the 5 T cell receptor beta chains below was sequenced from the same sample in a study of T cell responses to AZD1222 COVID-19 vaccine. Using immunoSEQ multiplex PCR, the repertoire was profiled, and TCRdb retains in-frame clones only, with some absent. The sample contains 100,000 or so clones, about 86% of which appear only once. The sample was peripheral blood, taken 28 days after the second AZD1222 dose. The receptors were gathered from an adult who received the AZD1222 COVID-19 vaccine.

J is TRBJ1-2 and V is TRBV6-5; 9 bases agree with TRBD1. This CDR3 is built from 15 residues. The J segment lost 9 bases and the V segment lost 0 bases, leaving 8 bases of the junction unmatched. CDR1 and CDR2 (germline): MNHEY, SVGAGI. The CDR3 DNA reads as TGTGCCAGCAGTTACTCGTTGGGACAGGGATTTAGCTACACCTTC. It is translated as CASSYSLGQGFSYTF.

The chain uses TRBV27 and TRBJ1-2; D gene uncertain. CDR1 and CDR2 (germline): MNHEY, SMNVEV (reference sequence). CDR3 length equals 13 residues. Trimming removed 6 bases from V and 4 bases from J, with 12 bases in between. The CDR3 reads CASSPGASYGYTF. In nucleotides, the CDR3 is TGTGCCAGCAGCCCAGGCGCTAGCTATGGCTACACCTTC.

V gene TRBV9 combines with J gene TRBJ2-5; the D gene is possibly TRBD2 (5 bases). The germline V and J ends were trimmed by 4 bases and 5 bases, with 15 bases remaining between them. CDR1 is SGDLS, CDR2 YYNGEE, per germline. This CDR3 has 14 amino acids. The CDR3: CASSKPGLGETQYF. CDR3 nucleotides: TGTGCCAGCAGCAAACCCGGACTTGGGGAGACCCAGTACTTC. The entire variable domain, with the rest obtained from reference TRBV9 and TRBJ2-5, is as follows: DSGVTQTPKHLITATGQRVTLRCSPRSGDLSVYWYQQSLDQGLQFLIQYYNGEERAKGNILERFSAQQFPDLHSELNLSSLELGDSALYFCASSKPGLGETQYFGPGTRLLVL.

The chain couples TRBV9 to TRBJ2-1; TRBD2 might be the D (6 bases). The CDR3 loop spans 17 amino acids. CDR1 is SGDLS and CDR2 is YYNGEE in the germline V gene. V was trimmed by 4 bases and J by 0 bases, leaving 17 bases between them. CDR3: CASSPRPGANSYNEQFF. In DNA, the CDR3 is TGTGCCAGCAGCCCGCGCCCGGGAGCAAACTCCTACAATGAGCAGTTCTTC.

The rearrangement links TRBV7-9 to TRBJ2-7, with D uncertain. With 7 bases removed from V and 1 base from J, the gap between germline ends came to 17 bases. The CDR3 totals 15 residues. Germline loops: CDR1 SEHNR, CDR2 FQNEAQ (reference sequence). The CDR3 sequence is CASTTGQLASYEQYF. In nucleotides, the CDR3 is TGTGCCAGCACCACCGGCCAATTGGCGTCCTACGAGCAGTACTTC.